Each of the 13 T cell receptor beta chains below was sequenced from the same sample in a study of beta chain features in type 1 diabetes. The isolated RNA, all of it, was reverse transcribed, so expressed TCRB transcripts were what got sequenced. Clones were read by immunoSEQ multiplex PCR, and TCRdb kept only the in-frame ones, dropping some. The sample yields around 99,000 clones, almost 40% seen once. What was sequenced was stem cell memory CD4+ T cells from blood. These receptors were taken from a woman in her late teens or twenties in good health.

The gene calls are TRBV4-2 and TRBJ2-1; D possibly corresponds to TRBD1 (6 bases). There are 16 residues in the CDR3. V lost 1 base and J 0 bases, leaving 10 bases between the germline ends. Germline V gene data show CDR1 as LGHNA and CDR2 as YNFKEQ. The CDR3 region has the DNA TGTGCCAGCAGCCAAGCGAGGGGGAGCTCCTACAATGAGCAGTTCTTC. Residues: CASSQARGSSYNEQFF.

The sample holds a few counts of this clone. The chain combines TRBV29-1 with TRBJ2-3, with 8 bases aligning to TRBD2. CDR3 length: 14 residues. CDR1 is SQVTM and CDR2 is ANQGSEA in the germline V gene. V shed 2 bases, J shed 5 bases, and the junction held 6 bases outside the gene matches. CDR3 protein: CSVETGGPGDTQYF. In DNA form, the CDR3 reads TGCAGCGTTGAAACGGGAGGGCCCGGAGATACGCAGTATTTT.

The CDR3 loop is CASSPGLAGRTDTQYF. DNA for the CDR3: TGTGCCAGCAGCCCGGGACTAGCGGGACGCACAGATACGCAGTATTTT. This chain connects TRBV11-2 to TRBJ2-3; 13 bases fit TRBD2. Losses at the gene ends were 5 bases for V and 1 base for J; bases not matched to a gene: 3. This CDR3 has 16 amino acids. CDR1 and CDR2 (germline): SGHAT, FQNNGV.

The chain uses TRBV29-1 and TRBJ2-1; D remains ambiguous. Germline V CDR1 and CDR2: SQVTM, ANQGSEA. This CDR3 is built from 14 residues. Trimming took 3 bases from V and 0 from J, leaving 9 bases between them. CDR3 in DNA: TGCAGCGTTGAGAGGATAAGCTCCTACAATGAGCAGTTCTTC. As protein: CSVERISSYNEQFF.

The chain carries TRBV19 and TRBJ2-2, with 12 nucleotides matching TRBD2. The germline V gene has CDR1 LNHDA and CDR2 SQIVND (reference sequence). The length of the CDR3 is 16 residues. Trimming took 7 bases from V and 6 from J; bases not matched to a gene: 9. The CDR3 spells CASTTSGSSRAGELFF. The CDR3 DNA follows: TGTGCCAGTACGACTAGCGGGAGTAGTCGGGCCGGGGAGCTGTTTTTT. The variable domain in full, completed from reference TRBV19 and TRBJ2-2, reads DGGITQSPKYLFRKEGQNVTLSCEQNLNHDAMYWYRQDPGQGLRLIYYSQIVNDFQKGDIAEGYSVSREKKESFPLTVTSAQKNPTAFYLCASTTSGSSRAGELFFGEGSRLTVL.

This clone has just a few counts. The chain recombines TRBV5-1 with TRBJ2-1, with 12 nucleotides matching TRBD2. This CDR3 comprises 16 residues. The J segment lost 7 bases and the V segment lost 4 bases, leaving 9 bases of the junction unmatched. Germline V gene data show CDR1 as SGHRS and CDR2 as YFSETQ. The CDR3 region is CASSPMGLAGFNEQFF. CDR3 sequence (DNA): TGCGCCAGCAGCCCTATGGGACTAGCGGGTTTTAATGAGCAGTTCTTC. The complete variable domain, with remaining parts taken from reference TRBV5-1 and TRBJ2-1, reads KAGVTQTPRYLIKTRGQQVTLSCSPISGHRSVSWYQQTPGQGLQFLFEYFSETQRNKGNFPGRFSGRQFSNSRSEMNVSTLELGDSALYLCASSPMGLAGFNEQFFGPGTRLTVL.

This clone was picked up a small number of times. CDR3 nucleotides: TGTGCCAGCAGCGACCGACAGGGGAGTAATGAAAAACTGTTTTTT. It translates to CASSDRQGSNEKLFF. The rearrangement links TRBV9 to TRBJ1-4; 8 positions match TRBD1. The CDR3 covers 15 residues. CDR1 is SGDLS and CDR2 is YYNGEE in the germline V gene. Germline trimming cut 3 bases from V and 4 bases from J; bases unmatched to any gene: 5. The full variable domain, its missing parts supplied by reference TRBV9 and TRBJ1-4, is DSGVTQTPKHLITATGQRVTLRCSPRSGDLSVYWYQQSLDQGLQFLIQYYNGEERAKGNILERFSAQQFPDLHSELNLSSLELGDSALYFCASSDRQGSNEKLFFGSGTQLSVL.

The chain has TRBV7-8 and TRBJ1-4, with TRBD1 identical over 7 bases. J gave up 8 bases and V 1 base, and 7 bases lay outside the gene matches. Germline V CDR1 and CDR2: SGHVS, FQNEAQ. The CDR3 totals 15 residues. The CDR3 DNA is TGTGCCAGCAGCTTAGTTGGGACAGCCGGGGAAAAACTGTTTTTT. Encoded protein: CASSLVGTAGEKLFF.

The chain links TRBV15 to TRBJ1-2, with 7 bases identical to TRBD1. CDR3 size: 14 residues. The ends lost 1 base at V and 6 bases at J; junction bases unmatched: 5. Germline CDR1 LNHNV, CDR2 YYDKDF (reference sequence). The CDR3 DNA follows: TGTGCCACCAGCAGAGGGGACAGTGGAAATGGCTACACCTTC. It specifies CATSRGDSGNGYTF.

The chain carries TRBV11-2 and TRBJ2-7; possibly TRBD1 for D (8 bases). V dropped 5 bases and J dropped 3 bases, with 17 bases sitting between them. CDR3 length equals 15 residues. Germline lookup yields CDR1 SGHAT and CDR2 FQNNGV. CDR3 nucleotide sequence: TGTGCCAGCAGCCCACGGACAGGGAGGGGCTACGAGCAGTACTTC. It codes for CASSPRTGRGYEQYF. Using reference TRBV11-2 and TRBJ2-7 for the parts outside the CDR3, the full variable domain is EAGVAQSPRYKIIEKRQSVAFWCNPISGHATLYWYQQILGQGPKLLIQFQNNGVVDDSQLPKDRFSAERLKGVDSTLKIQPAKLEDSAVYLCASSPRTGRGYEQYFGPGTRLTVT.

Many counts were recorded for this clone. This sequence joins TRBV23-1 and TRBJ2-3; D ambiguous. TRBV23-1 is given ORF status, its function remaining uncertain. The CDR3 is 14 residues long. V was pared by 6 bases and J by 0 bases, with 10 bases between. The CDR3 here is CASSHRTSTDTQYF. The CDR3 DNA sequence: TGCGCCAGCAGCCATCGCACTAGCACAGATACGCAGTATTTT.

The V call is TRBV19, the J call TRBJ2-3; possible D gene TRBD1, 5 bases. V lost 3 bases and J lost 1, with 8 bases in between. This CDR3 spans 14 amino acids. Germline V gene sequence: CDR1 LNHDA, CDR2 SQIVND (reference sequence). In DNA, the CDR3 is TGTGCCAGTAGTATTGACAGTGGCACAGATACGCAGTATTTT. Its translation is CASSIDSGTDTQYF.

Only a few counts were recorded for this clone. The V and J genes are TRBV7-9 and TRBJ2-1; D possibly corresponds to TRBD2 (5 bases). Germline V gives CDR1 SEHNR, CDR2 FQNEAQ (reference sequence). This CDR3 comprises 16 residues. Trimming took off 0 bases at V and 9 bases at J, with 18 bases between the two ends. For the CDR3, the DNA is TGTGCCAGCAGCTTAGCGGGAGAAATAGTTTGGGGTGAGCAGTTCTTC. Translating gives CASSLAGEIVWGEQFF.